The 26 T cell receptor beta chains presented below share a single source sample, sequenced in a study of shared clonotypes between healthy human individuals. Sequenced by immunoSEQ multiplex PCR; TCRdb stores in-frame clones only, minus some. This table holds about 1,900,000 clones, about 95% found once. The naive CD8 fraction comprised CD45RO-negative cells positively selected for CCR7 and excluded terminally differentiated effector memory CD45RA+ cells. Sequencing was carried out using naive CD8+ T cells sorted from blood. The receptors were sampled from a young man in good health.

The chain carries TRBV30 and TRBJ1-1; D gene ambiguous. There are 10 residues in the CDR3. Per germline, CDR1 GTSNPN and CDR2 SVGIG (reference sequence). Between the trimmed V and J ends, which lost 3 bases and 11 bases, there was a span of 10 bases. The CDR3 is CAWRGPGAFF. The DNA for the CDR3 is TGTGCCTGGAGAGGGCCGGGGGCTTTCTTT.

The chain couples TRBV4-1 to TRBJ2-5; 7 bases match TRBD2. Trimming at V came to 3 bases and at J to 4 bases, leaving 2 bases not matched to a gene. Germline loops: CDR1 MGHRA, CDR2 YSYEKL. The CDR3 length is 13 residues. The CDR3 reads CASSHIAGETQYF. The CDR3 bases are TGCGCCAGCAGCCACATAGCGGGAGAGACCCAGTACTTC.

This clone was seen more than once but under ten times. This CDR3 is also generated by other DNA sequences in the sample. The gene calls are TRBV18 and TRBJ2-7; D is possibly TRBD1 (5 bases). Trimming pared 2 bases from V and 0 bases from J, leaving 5 bases between. Germline loops: CDR1 KGHSH, CDR2 LQKENI. The CDR3 consists of 13 residues. The CDR3 nucleotides read TGTGCCAGCTCACCAGACAGCTCCTACGAGCAGTACTTC. As protein: CASSPDSSYEQYF.

The chain employs TRBV7-8 and TRBJ1-1; D gene uncertain. V lost 4 bases and J lost 3, with 15 bases in between. CDR3 length: 15 amino acids. Germline V gene data show CDR1 as SGHVS and CDR2 as FQNEAQ. CDR3 sequence (DNA): TGTGCCAGCAGCTCCCCCGACCTAGCGGACACTGAAGCTTTCTTT. Its translation: CASSSPDLADTEAFF.

The rearrangement joins TRBV19 to TRBJ1-3; D is perhaps TRBD1 (5 bases). Trimming took 5 bases from V and 0 from J, leaving 11 bases between them. Germline V gene sequence: CDR1 LNHDA, CDR2 SQIVND (reference sequence). This CDR3 spans 15 amino acids. The CDR3 bases are TGTGCCAGTAGTTCGACAGCCTACTCTGGAAACACCATATATTTT. Its translation: CASSSTAYSGNTIYF.

This clone has only one observation. This chain connects TRBV5-6 to TRBJ2-7; D not resolved. The CDR3 consists of 11 residues. Germline V gene data show CDR1 as SGHDT and CDR2 as YYEEEE. Trimming removed 4 bases from V and 7 bases from J, with 9 bases in between. CDR3 sequence (DNA): TGTGCCAGCAGCGTCTACGGGGAGCAGTACTTC. Its translation: CASSVYGEQYF.

This sequence joins TRBV7-3 and TRBJ1-6; 9 positions match TRBD1. Per germline, CDR1 SGHTA and CDR2 FQGTGA. V lost 4 bases, J lost 9 bases, and 4 bases stayed unmatched. This CDR3 is 14 amino acids long. DNA of the CDR3: TGTGCCAGCAGCTCGACAGGGGGTGGTTCACCCCTCCACTTT. This encodes CASSSTGGGSPLHF.

This chain uses TRBV4-3 with TRBJ2-2, with D possibly being TRBD1 or TRBD2 (5 bases each). V lost 0 bases and J lost 2, with 16 bases in between. Germline loops: CDR1 LGHNA, CDR2 YSLEER. The CDR3 length is 18 residues. The CDR3 bases are TGCGCCAGCAGCCAAGAGGGGATGGGGGACGAAAACACCGGGGAGCTGTTTTTT. Protein product: CASSQEGMGDENTGELFF.

The rearrangement links TRBV7-9 to TRBJ2-5; possible D gene TRBD2, 5 bases. The CDR3 consists of 15 residues. The V gene's germline CDR1 is SEHNR and CDR2 FQNEAQ (reference sequence). V lost 5 bases and J 2 bases, leaving 15 bases between the germline ends. The chain's CDR3 is CASSPRTEGQETQYF. Written as DNA, the CDR3 is TGTGCCAGCAGCCCCCGGACCGAGGGACAAGAGACCCAGTACTTC.

Details on this clone: This CDR3 is also generated by other DNA sequences in the sample. V usage is TRBV29-1 and J usage is TRBJ1-2, with no clear D. The ends were cut back, 4 bases at V and 4 bases at J, with 7 bases in the middle. Germline CDR1 and CDR2: SQVTM and ANQGSEA. CDR3 length equals 11 residues. CDR3: CSVVGLYGYTF. In DNA form, the CDR3 reads TGCAGCGTTGTGGGTCTCTATGGCTACACCTTC.

The rearrangement joins TRBV5-6 to TRBJ2-7; 9 positions match TRBD1. Trimming removed 4 bases from V and 2 bases from J; junction bases left unmatched: 4. CDR1 is SGHDT, CDR2 YYEEEE, per germline. This CDR3 comprises 14 residues. This CDR3 is CASSIYRGPYEQYF. The DNA of the CDR3 is TGTGCCAGCAGCATTTACAGGGGGCCCTACGAGCAGTACTTC.

V is TRBV4-3 and J is TRBJ1-2; D is unclear. The V gene lost 0 bases and the J gene lost 5 bases, with 13 bases spanning the gap. The length of the CDR3 is 15 residues. Germline-derived CDR1 and CDR2 are LGHNA and YSLEER. CDR3 in amino acids: CASSQEPVEGYGYTF. CDR3 nucleotide sequence: TGCGCCAGCAGCCAAGAGCCGGTGGAGGGATATGGCTACACCTTC.

The chain joins TRBV28 to TRBJ2-7, with 10 bases fitting TRBD2. The CDR3 length is 15 residues. J was trimmed by 3 bases and V by 3 bases; bases with no gene match: 5. The germline V gene encodes CDR1 MDHEN and CDR2 SYDVKM. CDR3 region: CASSFSWTSGYEQYF. The CDR3 coding sequence is TGTGCCAGCAGTTTCTCTTGGACTAGCGGCTACGAGCAGTACTTC.

The CDR3, as DNA: TGTGCCAGCAGCCTGGGGGATAATAGCAATCAGCCCCAGCATTTT. This encodes CASSLGDNSNQPQHF. The rearrangement links TRBV28 to TRBJ1-5; D possibly corresponds to TRBD1 (5 bases). The germline CDR1 and CDR2 sequences are MDHEN and SYDVKM. The CDR3 length is 15 residues. Trimming left V 6 bases short and J 0 bases short, with 12 bases between.

The CDR3 here is CASSLVTGSTDTQYF. In DNA form, the CDR3 reads TGTGCCAGCAGCTTAGTGACAGGGAGCACAGATACGCAGTATTTT. This chain joins TRBV5-4 and TRBJ2-3; 7 bases align to TRBD1. The CDR3 sequence is 15 residues long. CDR1 is SGHNT and CDR2 is YYREEE in the germline V gene (reference sequence). Unmatched junction bases numbered 3, after V lost 2 bases and J lost 0 bases.

The rearrangement links TRBV29-1 to TRBJ2-7; 9 bases map to TRBD1. The V gene end was trimmed by 1 base and the J gene end by 6 bases; junction bases not matched to a gene: 4. Germline CDR1 SQVTM, CDR2 ANQGSEA. CDR3 size: 13 residues. The CDR3 DNA reads as TGCAGCGTTGAAGCGTCGGACAGGGGCGAGCAGTACTTC. It encodes CSVEASDRGEQYF.

CDR3 sequence (DNA): TGTGCCAGTAGTATCCCCCAGGGATTGAACACCGGGGAGCTGTTTTTT. As protein: CASSIPQGLNTGELFF. The chain links TRBV19 to TRBJ2-2, with TRBD1 as a possible D gene (5 bases). In germline, CDR1 is LNHDA, CDR2 SQIVND (reference sequence). Trimming pared 3 bases from V and 1 base from J, leaving 12 bases between. The CDR3 sequence is 16 residues long.

The chain carries TRBV11-1 and TRBJ2-3, with D uncertain. This CDR3 has 14 amino acids. Germline V lookup: CDR1 SGHAT, CDR2 FQDESV (reference sequence). V was clipped by 4 bases and J by 2 bases, with 10 bases between them. The CDR3 bases are TGTGCCAGCAGCTGGTTAGACGACACAGATACGCAGTATTTT. This sequence encodes CASSWLDDTDTQYF.

The CDR3 sequence is CASSQTLTGDTDTQYF. The CDR3 bases are TGTGCCAGCAGCCAGACCTTAACGGGAGACACAGATACGCAGTATTTT. The V gene is TRBV7-6, the J gene TRBJ2-3, with D tentatively TRBD2 (6 bases). V shed 5 bases and J shed 2 bases, with 17 bases lying between them. Germline CDR1 is SGHVS and CDR2 is FNYEAQ. The CDR3 is made up of 16 amino acids. The full variable domain, with the rest looked up from reference TRBV7-6 and TRBJ2-3, is GAGVSQSPRYKVTKRGQDVALRCDPISGHVSLYWYRQALGQGPEFLTYFNYEAQQDKSGLPNDRFSAERPEGSISTLTIQRTEQRDSAMYRCASSQTLTGDTDTQYFGPGTRLTVL.

This clone came up once. The rearrangement uses TRBV5-4 and TRBJ1-2, with 7 bases lining up with TRBD1. V trimming: 4 bases; J trimming: 7 bases; junction bases outside the gene matches: 16. The germline V gene encodes CDR1 SGHNT and CDR2 YYREEE (reference sequence). This CDR3 contains 16 residues. CDR3 in amino acids: CASSPDRTLTVSGYTF. The CDR3 bases are TGTGCCAGCAGCCCGGACAGGACCCTTACTGTGTCTGGCTACACCTTC.

The chain uses TRBV29-1 and TRBJ2-7; possible D gene TRBD1, 6 bases. Germline V gene sequence: CDR1 SQVTM, CDR2 ANQGSEA. Trimming removed 2 bases from V and 4 bases from J, with 15 bases in between. This CDR3 comprises 14 residues. The DNA of the CDR3 is TGCAGCGTTGAAACAGGGAGTATCGAGTACGAGCAGTACTTC. Translated: CSVETGSIEYEQYF.

The J gene is TRBJ2-2, the V gene TRBV14, with 8 bases matching TRBD1. The CDR3 is 16 amino acids. CDR1 SGHDN and CDR2 FVKESK come from the germline V gene. The V gene end was trimmed by 4 bases and the J gene end by 1 base; junction bases not matched to a gene: 5. CDR3 in DNA: TGTGCCAGCAGCCTCACCGGGACAGGGAACACCGGGGAGCTGTTTTTT. Translating gives CASSLTGTGNTGELFF.

V usage is TRBV6-1 and J usage is TRBJ1-6; possible D gene TRBD1, 5 bases. Germline V lookup: CDR1 MNHNS, CDR2 SASEGT. This CDR3 comprises 16 residues. V lost 0 bases and J lost 5, with 11 bases in between. CDR3 coding DNA: TGTGCCAGCAGTGAAGCATTTTGGGGGGATAATTCACCCCTCCACTTT. It encodes CASSEAFWGDNSPLHF.

V and J are TRBV27 and TRBJ2-1, with TRBD1 matching over 7 bases. J was trimmed by 5 bases and V by 4 bases; bases with no gene match: 11. This CDR3 contains 16 residues. Germline CDR1 is MNHEY and CDR2 is SMNVEV (reference sequence). The CDR3 loop reads CASSYSGGEKDNEQFF. The CDR3 DNA follows: TGTGCCAGCAGTTACTCAGGGGGAGAAAAAGACAATGAGCAGTTCTTC.

As concerns this clone: Other DNA sequences from this sample encode an identical CDR3 as well. The genes are TRBV6-1 and TRBJ1-1; no clear D. The CDR3 runs 13 residues. The ends were cut back, 3 bases at V and 0 bases at J, with 5 bases in the middle. Germline V gene data show CDR1 as MNHNS and CDR2 as SASEGT. DNA of the CDR3: TGTGCCAGCAGTGACGGGATGAACACTGAAGCTTTCTTT. The encoded protein is CASSDGMNTEAFF.

V gene TRBV11-2 combines with J gene TRBJ2-1; D gene ambiguous. The CDR3 runs to 17 residues. V lost 1 base to trimming and J lost 0 bases, with 13 bases between them. Germline-derived CDR1 and CDR2 are SGHAT and FQNNGV. As DNA, the CDR3 is TGTGCCAGCAGCTTAGGTGTTGCGGCCACCTCCTACAATGAGCAGTTCTTC. This translates into CASSLGVAATSYNEQFF.